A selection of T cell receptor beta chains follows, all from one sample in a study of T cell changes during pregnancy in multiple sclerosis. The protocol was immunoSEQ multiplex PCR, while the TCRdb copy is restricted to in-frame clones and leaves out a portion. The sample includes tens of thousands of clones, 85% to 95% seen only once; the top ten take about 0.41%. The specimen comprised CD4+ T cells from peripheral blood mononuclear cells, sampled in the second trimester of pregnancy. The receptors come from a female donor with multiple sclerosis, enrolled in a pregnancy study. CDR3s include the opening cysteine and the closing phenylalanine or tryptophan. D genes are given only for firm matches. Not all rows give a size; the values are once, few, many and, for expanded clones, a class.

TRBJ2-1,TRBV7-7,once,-,CASSSQGTNNEQFF,TGTGCCAGCAGTTCACAGGGAACCAACAATGAGCAGTTCTTC
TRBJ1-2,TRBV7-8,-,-,CASSLMTPSYGYTF,TGTGCCAGCAGCTTAATGACCCCTAGCTATGGCTACACCTTC
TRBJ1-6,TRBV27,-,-,CASSFRMRDSPLHF,TGTGCCAGCAGTTTCCGAATGCGGGATTCACCCCTCCACTTT
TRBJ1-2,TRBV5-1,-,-,CASSLDVSGSPSYGYTF,TGCGCCAGCAGCTTGGATGTTTCAGGGTCCCCTTCTTATGGCTACACCTTC
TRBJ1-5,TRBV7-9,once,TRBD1,CASSLWGTADNQPQHF,TGTGCCAGCAGCTTATGGGGGACAGCGGACAATCAGCCCCAGCATTTT
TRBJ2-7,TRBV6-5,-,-,CASSYSQGAYEQYF,TGTGCCAGCAGTTACTCGCAGGGCGCCTACGAGCAGTACTTC
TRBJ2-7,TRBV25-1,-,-,CASSDVYEQYF,TGTGCCAGCAGTGACGTTTACGAGCAGTACTTC
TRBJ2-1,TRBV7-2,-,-,CASSSGLPNEQFF,TGTGCCAGCAGCTCGGGACTCCCGAATGAGCAGTTCTTC
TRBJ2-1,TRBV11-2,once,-,CASSLLAYNEQFF,TGTGCCAGCAGTCTGCTAGCTTACAATGAGCAGTTCTTC
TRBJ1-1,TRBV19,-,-,CASTLEYGETEAFF,TGTGCCAGTACCTTGGAGTACGGTGAAACTGAAGCTTTCTTT
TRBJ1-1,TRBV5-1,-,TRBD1,CASSPGQDNEAFF,TGCGCCAGCAGCCCTGGACAGGACAATGAAGCTTTCTTT
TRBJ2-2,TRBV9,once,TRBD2,CASSRAGDTGELFF,TGTGCCAGCAGCAGGGCGGGAGACACCGGGGAGCTGTTTTTT
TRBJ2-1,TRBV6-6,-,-,CAASRGSTYNEQFF,TGTGCCGCCTCGAGGGGGAGCACCTACAATGAGCAGTTCTTC
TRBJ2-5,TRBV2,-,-,CASSEGLLGGETQYF,TGTGCCAGCAGTGAAGGACTCCTCGGGGGAGAGACCCAGTACTTC
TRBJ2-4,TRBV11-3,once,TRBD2,CASSDSGRADIQYF,TGTGCCAGCAGCGATAGCGGGAGGGCGGACATTCAGTACTTC
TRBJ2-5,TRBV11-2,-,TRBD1,CASSLGGTGGAETQYF,TGTGCCAGCAGCTTAGGCGGGACAGGGGGCGCGGAGACCCAGTACTTC
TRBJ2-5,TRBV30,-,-,CAWSPGAPETQYF,TGTGCCTGGAGTCCTGGGGCCCCAGAGACCCAGTACTTC
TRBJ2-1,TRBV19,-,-,CASSMQSGALYNEQFF,TGTGCCAGTAGTATGCAGAGCGGAGCCTTATACAATGAGCAGTTCTTC
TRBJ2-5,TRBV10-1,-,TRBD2,CASSVGRLAGVSGETQYF,TGCGCCAGCAGTGTAGGGAGACTAGCGGGAGTTTCGGGCGAGACCCAGTACTTC
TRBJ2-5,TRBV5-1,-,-,CASSLKWRETQYF,TGCGCCAGCAGCTTGAAATGGCGGGAGACCCAGTACTTC
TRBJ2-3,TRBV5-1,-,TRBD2,CASSQLAASTDTQYF,TGCGCCAGCAGCCAACTAGCGGCTAGCACAGATACGCAGTATTTT
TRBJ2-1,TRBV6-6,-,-,CASSYSRGRDEQFF,TGTGCCAGCAGTTACTCGAGAGGGCGCGATGAGCAGTTCTTC